This TCR beta chain was captured by sequencing in a study of T cell responses to AZD1222 COVID-19 vaccine. Findings of the study overall: Only a handful of AZD1222 recipients, about six in all, had baseline seropositivity. Reportedly, close to half of spike-specific TCRs are directed against unmutated variant regions.

Unmatched junction bases numbered 5, after V lost 5 bases and J lost 4 bases. The CDR3 sequence is 15 residues long. Germline V gene data show CDR1 as LNHNV and CDR2 as YYDKDF (reference sequence). Remarks on this clone: Its antigen remains unidentified.

Generated by immunoSEQ multiplex PCR, the TCRdb table keeps only in-frame clones and is missing some. The sample has approximately 80,000 clones, approximately 90% seen once; the top ten hold 31%. The sequences come from peripheral blood, collected on day 0 of AZD1222 vaccination. The TCR comes from an adult in good health. The chain joins TRBV15 to TRBJ2-1; 10 bases map to TRBD2. CDR3 sequence reads: CATSELAGVYNEQFF. DNA of the CDR3: TGTGCCACCAGCGAGCTAGCGGGAGTTTACAATGAGCAGTTCTTC.